The 7 T cell receptor beta chains below come from one sample, sequenced in a study of blood T cell repertoires in COVID-19. Clones were sequenced by immunoSEQ multiplex PCR, and TCRdb holds only the in-frame ones, with some missing. The sample contains 290,000 or so clones, over 75% of which appear only once. Sequencing was performed on PBMCs or T cells enriched from blood (not recorded which). The receptors stem from a woman aged 25-40 years who had recovered from COVID-19.

The rearrangement links TRBV28 to TRBJ1-2; D remains ambiguous. This CDR3 comprises 12 residues. Germline V gives CDR1 MDHEN, CDR2 SYDVKM. Trimming took 7 bases from V and 3 from J, leaving 9 bases between them. In nucleotides, the CDR3 is TGTGCCAGCAAACCGGGGTACTATGGCTACACCTTC. Translating gives CASKPGYYGYTF.

This clone has only one observation. CDR3 sequence: CASSNPGLAGGYNEQFF. CDR3 nucleotides: TGTGCCAGTAGTAACCCGGGACTAGCGGGAGGGTACAATGAGCAGTTCTTC. The chain combines TRBV19 with TRBJ2-1; 16 positions match TRBD2. This CDR3 comprises 17 residues. Germline-derived CDR1 and CDR2 are LNHDA and SQIVND (reference sequence). The V and J ends lost 4 bases and 4 bases, in that order; junction bases with no gene match: 4.

The chain couples TRBV7-2 to TRBJ2-1; a weak D match, TRBD1 (5 bases). The CDR3 totals 17 residues. Trimming removed 1 base from V and 1 base from J, with 14 bases in between. Germline V gene data show CDR1 as SGHTA and CDR2 as FQGNSA. The chain's CDR3 is CASSLVQGMSSYNEQFF. The CDR3 coding sequence is TGTGCCAGCAGCTTAGTGCAGGGAATGTCATCCTACAATGAGCAGTTCTTC.

The chain carries TRBV14 and TRBJ2-1; D is possibly TRBD1 (6 bases). V was clipped by 4 bases and J by 4 bases, with 8 bases between them. The CDR3 covers 13 residues. Germline CDR1 reads SGHDN; CDR2 reads FVKESK. The CDR3 DNA is TGTGCCAGCAGCCGAGGGACATACAATGAGCAGTTCTTC. Translation: CASSRGTYNEQFF.

This chain connects TRBV19 to TRBJ2-1; 7 nucleotides line up with TRBD2. The V segment lost 3 bases and the J segment 3 bases; nucleotides outside the gene matches: 8. CDR3 length equals 16 residues. Germline-derived CDR1 and CDR2 are LNHDA and SQIVND (reference sequence). CDR3 sequence: CASSMSSGDFYNEQFF. The CDR3 region has the DNA TGTGCCAGTAGTATGTCGAGCGGGGATTTCTACAATGAGCAGTTCTTC.

This clone occurred once. The chain recombines TRBV7-9 with TRBJ2-6; TRBD2 might be the D (5 bases). V lost 2 bases and J lost 0, with 8 bases in between. The CDR3 is 16 residues long. Germline V CDR1 and CDR2: SEHNR, FQNEAQ (reference sequence). The CDR3 region is CASSLFGSSGANVLTF. For the CDR3, the DNA is TGTGCCAGCAGCTTATTTGGGAGCTCTGGGGCCAACGTCCTGACTTTC.

The J gene is TRBJ1-1, the V gene TRBV7-9; 10 positions agree with TRBD1. This CDR3 region has 13 residues. V trimming: 2 bases; J trimming: 11 bases; junction bases outside the gene matches: 5. Germline V gene sequence: CDR1 SEHNR, CDR2 FQNEAQ (reference sequence). CDR3: CASSLLGQGVAFF. CDR3 nucleotide sequence: TGTGCCAGCAGCTTACTTGGACAGGGGGTCGCTTTCTTT. Full variable domain (remainder filled in from reference TRBV7-9 and TRBJ1-1): DTGVSQNPRHKITKRGQNVTFRCDPISEHNRLYWYRQTLGQGPEFLTYFQNEAQLEKSRLLSDRFSAERPKGSFSTLEIQRTEQGDSAMYLCASSLLGQGVAFFGQGTRLTVV.